These T cell receptor beta chains were read from a single sample in a study of CXCR3-negative and CXCR3-positive naive CD8 T cells. TCRdb reworked the 5' RACE reads into one entry per CDR3 protein, no DNA. The sample data list more than 50,000 distinct CDR3 sequences. Material for sequencing was naive CXCR3- CD8+ T cells from blood. The receptors were sampled from a human donor in good health. Some clones in this sample may be carry-over from other donors' samples. Each CDR3 is given with its conserved first and last residue. Fields, in order: V gene, J gene, CDR3 protein.

>TRBV5-1|TRBJ2-7
CASSLGLAGDKFSYEQYF
>TRBV11-3|TRBJ2-1
CASSRPSGGVDEQFF
>TRBV28|TRBJ1-5
CASSLAGYNQPQHF
>TRBV7-8|TRBJ2-3
CASSFLAGATDTQYF
>TRBV10-3|TRBJ2-2
CAIGFLDSNTGELFF
>TRBV7-2|TRBJ1-5
CASSLAPAGASNQPQHF
>TRBV7-7|TRBJ2-2
CASSPHQDRANTGELFF
>TRBV29-1|TRBJ2-7
CSVVPGETAYEQYF
>TRBV7-9|TRBJ2-7
CASSQGQYEQYF
>TRBV7-9|TRBJ1-1
CASSLLDRGNTEAFF
>TRBV6-5|TRBJ2-1
CASTYSGTGLYNEQFF
>TRBV11-2|TRBJ2-5
CASSLELVETQYF
>TRBV29-1|TRBJ2-1
CSVEDPDYNEQFF
>TRBV29-1|TRBJ2-5
CSVEDPGLAGELRTQYF
>TRBV6-5|TRBJ1-2
CASSYSPTGNYGYTF
>TRBV7-9|TRBJ2-1
CASSSEEIAYNEQFF
>TRBV28|TRBJ2-7
CASSSSRTGLWEQYF
>TRBV5-5|TRBJ2-5
CASSQGYQETQYF
>TRBV27|TRBJ2-1
CASSLSPGSSYNEQFF
>TRBV12-3/TRBV12-4|TRBJ2-5
CASSSGQQETQYF
>TRBV6-4|TRBJ2-7
CASSNLGTSNKQYF
>TRBV3-1|TRBJ1-2
CASSQDTTPGHGYTF
>TRBV27|TRBJ2-5
CASSFLSTLQETQYF
>TRBV9|TRBJ2-7
CASSVESDFTYEQYF
>TRBV20-1|TRBJ2-2
CSAYDSESLFGSGINTGELFF
>TRBV20-1|TRBJ2-7
CSARELQGGYEQYF
>TRBV7-9|TRBJ2-1
CASSLAPWNEQFF